The rows below give T cell receptor beta chains drawn from one sample of a study of a mutant IDH1 vaccine in newly diagnosed glioma. No cognate antigen is known for these TCRs. The table came from immunoSEQ multiplex PCR; TCRdb's copy has only in-frame clones and leaves some out. Of some 20,000 clones listed, roughly 84% are singletons. The sample here was PBMCs, taken from a glioma patient whose treatment included an IDH1 peptide vaccine. These receptors were collected from a man aged 35 to 55 with glioma. CDR3s include the opening cysteine and the closing phenylalanine or tryptophan. A D gene is named only where the DNA matches it firmly. Clone size is not always given. Where it is, it says once, few, many or a class for expanded clones.

D gene: .; V gene: TRBV6-5; clone size: once; J gene: TRBJ2-1; CDR3 DNA: TGTGCCAGCAGTTACATCGGGAGCATCAATGAGCAGTTCTTC; CDR3 protein: CASSYIGSINEQFF
D gene: .; V gene: TRBV19; clone size: .; J gene: TRBJ1-5; CDR3 DNA: TGTGCCAGTACCGCAAGAGGGGGAAATCAGCCCCAGCATTTT; CDR3 protein: CASTARGGNQPQHF
D gene: .; V gene: TRBV5-4; clone size: .; J gene: TRBJ2-2; CDR3 DNA: TGTGCCAGCAGCTTGTTCGGGAGGAACACCGGGGAGCTGTTTTTT; CDR3 protein: CASSLFGRNTGELFF
D gene: TRBD1; V gene: TRBV19; clone size: once; J gene: TRBJ1-5; CDR3 DNA: TGTGCCAGTAAAGATGTGACAGGGGGCACTCAGCCCCAGCATTTT; CDR3 protein: CASKDVTGGTQPQHF
D gene: .; V gene: TRBV7-2; clone size: once; J gene: TRBJ1-6; CDR3 DNA: TGTGCCAGCAGGTTCCCGACAGGCGGTTCACCCCTCCACTTT; CDR3 protein: CASRFPTGGSPLHF
D gene: .; V gene: TRBV28; clone size: .; J gene: TRBJ1-1; CDR3 DNA: TGTGCCAGCAGTTGGGGGGGCGCGAACACTGAAGCTTTCTTT; CDR3 protein: CASSWGGANTEAFF
D gene: TRBD1; V gene: TRBV4-2; clone size: .; J gene: TRBJ1-3; CDR3 DNA: TGTGCCAGCAGCCAGGGACAGGGAACCTCTGGAAACACCATATATTTT; CDR3 protein: CASSQGQGTSGNTIYF
D gene: .; V gene: TRBV6-5; clone size: few; J gene: TRBJ2-2; CDR3 DNA: TGTGCCAGCAGTTACTTCGACAGGCTGAACACCGGGGAGCTGTTTTTT; CDR3 protein: CASSYFDRLNTGELFF
D gene: .; V gene: TRBV9; clone size: .; J gene: TRBJ2-3; CDR3 DNA: TGTGCCAGCAAAGTCGCTGAAATGGCGGATACGCAGTATTTT; CDR3 protein: CASKVAEMADTQYF
D gene: .; V gene: TRBV23-1; clone size: .; J gene: TRBJ2-5; CDR3 DNA: TGCGCCACCCAACAGGCACGGGTGGACCAAGAGACCCAGTACTTC; CDR3 protein: CATQQARVDQETQYF
D gene: TRBD1; V gene: TRBV29-1; clone size: .; J gene: TRBJ2-7; CDR3 DNA: TGCAGCGTTGTGGCGGGGACAGGGATATACGAGCAGTACTTC; CDR3 protein: CSVVAGTGIYEQYF
D gene: .; V gene: TRBV19; clone size: few; J gene: TRBJ1-5; CDR3 DNA: TGTGCCAGTAGTAGCTTTAATAGCAATCAGCCCCAGCATTTT; CDR3 protein: CASSSFNSNQPQHF
D gene: .; V gene: TRBV5-1; clone size: .; J gene: TRBJ2-7; CDR3 DNA: TGCGCCAGCAGCACGGACGGATACGAGCAGTACTTC; CDR3 protein: CASSTDGYEQYF
D gene: TRBD2; V gene: TRBV6-1; clone size: once; J gene: TRBJ2-5; CDR3 DNA: TGTGCCAGCCCGGGACTAGCGGGGACCCAGTACTTC; CDR3 protein: CASPGLAGTQYF
D gene: .; V gene: TRBV20-1; clone size: .; J gene: TRBJ2-2; CDR3 DNA: TGCAGTGAAAGAGGGGGGTTGTTTTTT; CDR3 protein: CSERGGLFF
D gene: .; V gene: TRBV9; clone size: .; J gene: TRBJ2-1; CDR3 DNA: TGTGCCAGCAGCGTCGGGACTCTAAACAATGAGCAGTTCTTC; CDR3 protein: CASSVGTLNNEQFF
D gene: .; V gene: TRBV7-7; clone size: .; J gene: TRBJ1-3; CDR3 DNA: TGTGCTAGCAGCTTGGGCCTCGGGATTGGAAACACCATATATTTT; CDR3 protein: CASSLGLGIGNTIYF
D gene: .; V gene: TRBV10-1; clone size: few; J gene: TRBJ1-5; CDR3 DNA: TGCGCCAGCAGCTGCGGGACTGCAGTAAATCAGCCCCAGCATTTT; CDR3 protein: CASSCGTAVNQPQHF
D gene: .; V gene: TRBV5-1; clone size: .; J gene: TRBJ1-1; CDR3 DNA: TGCGCCAGCAGCTTGGGGGACATTAACACTGAAGCTTTCTTT; CDR3 protein: CASSLGDINTEAFF
D gene: .; V gene: TRBV27; clone size: .; J gene: TRBJ1-5; CDR3 DNA: TGTGCCAGCAGCCGGGACGGAAGCAATCAGCCCCAGCATTTT; CDR3 protein: CASSRDGSNQPQHF
D gene: .; V gene: TRBV12-5; clone size: once; J gene: TRBJ2-3; CDR3 DNA: TGTGCTAGTGGCCAATTCGATACGCAGTATTTT; CDR3 protein: CASGQFDTQYF
D gene: .; V gene: TRBV5-1; clone size: .; J gene: TRBJ1-2; CDR3 DNA: TGCGCCAGCAGCTCCAAGGGAGGGGGCTATGGCTACACCTTC; CDR3 protein: CASSSKGGGYGYTF
D gene: .; V gene: TRBV5-6; clone size: .; J gene: TRBJ1-3; CDR3 DNA: TGTGCCAGCAGCGAAGCCCCCGGGACAACCGATGGAAACACCATATATTTT; CDR3 protein: CASSEAPGTTDGNTIYF
D gene: .; V gene: TRBV15; clone size: .; J gene: TRBJ2-7; CDR3 DNA: TGTGCCACCAGCAGAGATCAGGGACATTCGGGGGAGCAGTACTTC; CDR3 protein: CATSRDQGHSGEQYF
D gene: .; V gene: TRBV18; clone size: .; J gene: TRBJ2-7; CDR3 DNA: TGTGCCAGCTCGGAGAGGTCTCCCTACGAGCAGTACTTC; CDR3 protein: CASSERSPYEQYF
D gene: .; V gene: TRBV15; clone size: .; J gene: TRBJ2-5; CDR3 DNA: TGTGCCACCGGACCACGCCGACCCACAATAGGCCAGTACTTC; CDR3 protein: CATGPRRPTIGQYF
D gene: TRBD1; V gene: TRBV27; clone size: .; J gene: TRBJ2-5; CDR3 DNA: TGTGCCAGCAACAACAGGGGGGCGATGGAGACCCAGTACTTC; CDR3 protein: CASNNRGAMETQYF
D gene: .; V gene: TRBV7-6; clone size: .; J gene: TRBJ2-1; CDR3 DNA: TGTGCCAGCAGCCCGCCGGGGGAGAAGCAGTTCTTC; CDR3 protein: CASSPPGEKQFF
D gene: .; V gene: TRBV14; clone size: .; J gene: TRBJ2-1; CDR3 DNA: TGTGCCAGCAGCCCCATCCTAGGGGGAGTATGGGCCAATGAGCAGTTCTTC; CDR3 protein: CASSPILGGVWANEQFF